A single sample gave rise to the 10 T cell receptor beta chains below, sequenced in a study of T cell responses to AZD1222 COVID-19 vaccine. TCRdb's copy holds only in-frame clones and misses some; the assay was immunoSEQ multiplex PCR. The table has about 120,000 clones, 88% seen once; the top ten hold around 5.8%. This specimen consisted of peripheral blood, obtained on day 0 of AZD1222 vaccination. These receptors originate from an adult in good health.

The genes are TRBV4-1 and TRBJ1-5, with 8 bases lining up with TRBD1. The length of the CDR3 is 16 residues. Trimming removed 2 bases from V and 3 bases from J; junction bases left unmatched: 6. CDR1 is MGHRA, CDR2 YSYEKL, per germline. CDR3 DNA: TGCGCCAGCAGCCAACGAGGGACAGGCGACAATCAGCCCCAGCATTTT. It codes for CASSQRGTGDNQPQHF.

The rearrangement links TRBV5-1 to TRBJ2-7, with 7 bases lining up with TRBD2. The CDR3 totals 14 residues. Germline lookup yields CDR1 SGHRS and CDR2 YFSETQ. Trimming removed 2 bases from V and 1 base from J; junction bases left unmatched: 3. The CDR3, as DNA: TGCGCCAGCAGCTTCAGCGGGACTTCCTACGAGCAGTACTTC. Translated, it gives CASSFSGTSYEQYF.

The chain carries TRBV25-1 and TRBJ1-3; D is unclear. The CDR3 spans 14 residues. CDR1 is MGHDK and CDR2 is SYGVNS in the germline V gene. Trimming left V 3 bases short and J 0 bases short, with 6 bases between. CDR3 in amino acids: CASSDPSSGNTIYF. The CDR3 nucleotides read TGTGCCAGCAGTGACCCCAGCTCTGGAAACACCATATATTTT.

This chain links TRBV4-2 with TRBJ1-2; 8 nucleotides line up with TRBD1. The germline V gene has CDR1 LGHNA and CDR2 YNFKEQ. The CDR3 has 15 residues. V shed 3 bases and J 4 bases; nucleotides not matched to a gene: 7. The CDR3 protein is CASSQNLDRAYGYTF. CDR3 nucleotide sequence: TGTGCCAGCAGCCAGAACCTGGACAGGGCCTATGGCTACACCTTC.

CDR3 region: CASTAGDRGMLNYGYTF. The CDR3, as DNA: TGTGCCAGTACCGCGGGAGACAGGGGCATGCTTAACTATGGCTACACCTTC. The V call is TRBV19, the J call TRBJ1-2; TRBD1 matches 8 bases. This CDR3 comprises 17 residues. The V gene's germline CDR1 is LNHDA and CDR2 SQIVND (reference sequence). With 7 bases clipped from V and 1 base from J, the junction kept 14 bases outside the gene matches.

This clone has only a few counts. The CDR3 bases are TGTGCCAGCAGCTTAAAAGACAGGGTCGATGGCTACGAGCAGTACTTC. It yields the protein CASSLKDRVDGYEQYF. The chain has TRBV7-9 and TRBJ2-7, with TRBD1 identical over 7 bases. The J segment lost 3 bases and the V segment lost 2 bases, leaving 10 bases of the junction unmatched. The germline gives CDR1 SEHNR, CDR2 FQNEAQ (reference sequence). The CDR3 runs to 16 residues.

The chain uses TRBV28 and TRBJ2-1; possible D gene TRBD1, 6 bases. CDR1 MDHEN and CDR2 SYDVKM come from the germline V gene. Trimming removed 5 bases from V and 9 bases from J, with 11 bases in between. There are 12 residues in the CDR3. CDR3 sequence: CASSLQGGEQFF. The CDR3 bases are TGTGCCAGCAGTCTACAGGGCGGTGAGCAGTTCTTC.

The chain joins TRBV5-3 to TRBJ1-1; a possible D gene is TRBD1 (6 bases). TRBV5-3 falls under the ORF class, with uncertain function. CDR3 length: 16 residues. V gave up 4 bases and J gave up 2 bases, with 18 bases separating them. The CDR3 region has the DNA TGTGCCAGAAGCCCGACCCGGACAGAAATAAACACTGAAGCTTTCTTT. Protein sequence: CARSPTRTEINTEAFF.

The CDR3 DNA follows: TGTGCCAGCCGATTCAGACCGAACACTGAAGCTTTCTTT. As protein: CASRFRPNTEAFF. The chain has TRBV6-5 and TRBJ1-1; no clear D. The germline gives CDR1 MNHEY, CDR2 SVGAGI. This CDR3 has 13 residues. The V end was cut by 8 bases, the J end by 1 base, with 11 bases between.

This chain links TRBV29-1 with TRBJ2-1; TRBD1 agrees at 7 bases. V gave up 1 base and J gave up 5 bases; unmatched junction bases: 5. CDR1 is SQVTM, CDR2 ANQGSEA, per germline. The CDR3 extends over 14 amino acids. CDR3 region: CSVEAGGINNEQFF. The CDR3 bases are TGCAGCGTTGAAGCAGGGGGTATCAACAATGAGCAGTTCTTC.